This T cell receptor beta chain derives from a study of human T cells and chemical hapten exposure. In the authors' methods: With a range of 23,224 to 690,600, the median per sample was roughly 91,000 TCRs. From the RACE reads, TCRdb called clonotypes with MiXCR, one entry per CDR3 protein. The V and J calls were determined by TCRdb, not by the authors. The profile covers about 60,000 distinct CDR3 sequences, with approximately 10% appearing a single time and 3% to 4.5% taken by the ten largest. Time point given: pre-sensitization, week 0. Treatment noted: therapeutic diphenylcyclopropenone sensitization with weekly scalp DPC. This clonotype was seen ten or more times. The antigen remains undetermined. Study conclusions and caveats: Alopecia in the donors means their immune response may deviate from healthy people's.

The CDR3 is made up of 12 amino acids. CDR1 SQVTM and CDR2 ANQGSEA come from the germline V gene. The source of this sequence is a woman aged 35 to 49 with alopecia areata. Some clones in this sample may be carry-over from other donors' samples. Sample: whole blood, taken in connection with sensitization to the hapten diphenylcyclopropenone (DPC). The chain has TRBV29-1 and TRBJ2-7; maybe TRBD2 (6 bases). CDR3 DNA sequence: TGCAGTTTCTCGAGGGGAGGCTACGAGCAGTACTTC. This sequence encodes CSFSRGGYEQYF.